This entry describes one TCR beta chain. This specimen belongs to a study of control samples from healthy donors and cancer patients. Clones were sequenced by immunoSEQ multiplex PCR, and TCRdb holds only the in-frame ones, with some missing. The sample lists about 170,000 clones; about 90% were seen once. What was sequenced was blood. This receptor was identified in a man under 40 in good health.

The CDR3 sequence: CASSSVAGGWETQYF. Written as DNA, the CDR3 is TGCGCCAGCAGCTCCGTGGCGGGGGGTTGGGAGACCCAGTACTTC. The chain joins TRBV5-1 to TRBJ2-5, with 8 nucleotides matching TRBD2. The CDR3 is 15 residues long. J lost 5 bases, V lost 3 bases, and 9 bases had no gene match. Germline CDR1 SGHRS, CDR2 YFSETQ.